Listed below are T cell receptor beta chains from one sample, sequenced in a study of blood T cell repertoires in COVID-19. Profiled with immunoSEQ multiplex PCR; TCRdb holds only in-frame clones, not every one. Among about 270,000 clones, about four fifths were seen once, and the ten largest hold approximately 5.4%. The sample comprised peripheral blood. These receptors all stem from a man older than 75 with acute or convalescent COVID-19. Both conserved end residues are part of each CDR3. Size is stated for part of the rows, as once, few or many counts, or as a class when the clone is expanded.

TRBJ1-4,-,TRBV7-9,CASSLAGEEKLFF
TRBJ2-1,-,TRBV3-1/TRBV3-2,CASSQDLRRGGSNEQFF
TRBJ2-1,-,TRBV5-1,CASSPGLVYNEQFF
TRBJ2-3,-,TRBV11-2,CASSWALTDTQYF
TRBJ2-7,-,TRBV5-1,CASSPLQGTYEQYF
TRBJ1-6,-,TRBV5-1,CASRKTTGVHSPLHF
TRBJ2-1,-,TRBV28,CASSLLGSNEQFF
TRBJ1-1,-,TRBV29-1,CSVASSGGVDENTEAFF
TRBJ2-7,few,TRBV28,CASSTSGGNGRYEQYF
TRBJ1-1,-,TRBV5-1,CASSLGGQVGTEAFF
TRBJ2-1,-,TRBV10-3,CAISQTSGAPYNEQFF
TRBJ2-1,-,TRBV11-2,CASSQDRRAEQFF
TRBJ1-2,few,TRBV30,CAWSLPSLYTF
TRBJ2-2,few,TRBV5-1,CASNPQAGTGELFF
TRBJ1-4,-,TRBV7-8,CASSPPSFWGGEKLFF
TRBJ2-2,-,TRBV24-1,CATSDFGGGTGELFF
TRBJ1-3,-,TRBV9,CASSLTGNTIYF
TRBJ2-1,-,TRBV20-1,CSASQLAGFYNEQFF
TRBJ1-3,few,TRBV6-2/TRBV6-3,CASSYRPGTKFSGNTIYF
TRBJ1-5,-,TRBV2,CASSEWKGAGGNQPQHF
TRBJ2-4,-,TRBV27,CASSLTGIGIQYF
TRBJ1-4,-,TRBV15,CATSSWVGELEKLFF
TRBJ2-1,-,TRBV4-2,CASSRVAGFNEQFF
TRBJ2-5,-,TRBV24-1,CATSESLIQYF
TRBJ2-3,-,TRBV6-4,CASSDRGGLDTQYF
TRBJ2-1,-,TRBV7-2,CASSFQGLNEQFF
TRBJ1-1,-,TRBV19,CASRWDRGNTEAFF
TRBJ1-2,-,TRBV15,CATSRDWLATGYGYTF
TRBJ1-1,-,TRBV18,CASSPPVGKYTEAFF
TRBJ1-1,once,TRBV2,CASSVGQLNTEAFF
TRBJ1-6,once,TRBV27,CASRSGQPRMPLHF
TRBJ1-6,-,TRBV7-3,CASSLGQEGSPLHF
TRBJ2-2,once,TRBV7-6,CASSQGTGGPGELFF